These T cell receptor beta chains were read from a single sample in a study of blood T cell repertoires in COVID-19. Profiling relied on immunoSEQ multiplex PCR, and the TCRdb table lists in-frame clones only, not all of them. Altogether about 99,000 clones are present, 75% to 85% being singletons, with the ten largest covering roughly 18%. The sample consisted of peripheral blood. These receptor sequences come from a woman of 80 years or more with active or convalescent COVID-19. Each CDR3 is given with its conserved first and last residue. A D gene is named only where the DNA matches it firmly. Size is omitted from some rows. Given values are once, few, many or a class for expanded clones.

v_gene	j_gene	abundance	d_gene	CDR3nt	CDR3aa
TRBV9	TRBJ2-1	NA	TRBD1	TGTGCCAGCAGCGTCCGCCGGAAGCCCTTGTACAGGGGGGAATACAATGAGCAGTTCTTC	CASSVRRKPLYRGEYNEQFF
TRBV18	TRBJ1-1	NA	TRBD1	TGTGCCAGCTCACCCGGGACAGGTTTGAACACTGAAGCTTTCTTT	CASSPGTGLNTEAFF
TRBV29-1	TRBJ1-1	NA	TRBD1	TGCAGCGGACAACAGGGGATCGGCACTGAAGCTTTCTTT	CSGQQGIGTEAFF
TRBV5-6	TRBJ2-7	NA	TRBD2	TGTGCCAGCAGCTTTGGACTAGCGGAAAACGAGCAGTACTTC	CASSFGLAENEQYF
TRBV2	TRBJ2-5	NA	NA	TGTGCCAGTTACCATGGGGCGTACCAAGAGACCCAGTACTTC	CASYHGAYQETQYF
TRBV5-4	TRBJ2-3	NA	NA	TGTGCCAGCAGCTTGGCCCGTCCCCCAGATACGCAGTATTTT	CASSLARPPDTQYF
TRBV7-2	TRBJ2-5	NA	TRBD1	TGTGCCAGCAGCCGGGACAGAGAAGAGACCCAGTACTTC	CASSRDREETQYF
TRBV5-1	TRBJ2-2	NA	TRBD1	TGTGCCAGCAGCCCCCGGGACAGAGCTAACACCGGGGAGCTGTTTTTT	CASSPRDRANTGELFF
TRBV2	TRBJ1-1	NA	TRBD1	TGTGCCAGCAGAAAGACAGGGGATCAGACTGAAGCTTTCTTT	CASRKTGDQTEAFF
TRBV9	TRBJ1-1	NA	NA	TGTGCCAGCAGCGTAGGGCAGGATAACACTGAAGCTTTCTTT	CASSVGQDNTEAFF
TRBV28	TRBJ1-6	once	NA	TGTGCCAGCGGAGAAAGGGGGGGGGCTAGTTTTAATTCACCCCTCCACTTT	CASGERGGASFNSPLHF
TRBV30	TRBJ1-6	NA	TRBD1	TGTGCCTGGAGTCGCCTATCAGGGGGATATTCACCCCTCCACTTT	CAWSRLSGGYSPLHF
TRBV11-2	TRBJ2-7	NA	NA	TGTGCCAGCAGCTTAAAGCGGGCGATCTCCTACGAGCAGTACTTC	CASSLKRAISYEQYF
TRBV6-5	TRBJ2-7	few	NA	TGTGCCAGCAGTTACTCGTTATTGGGCCACGAGCAGTACTTC	CASSYSLLGHEQYF
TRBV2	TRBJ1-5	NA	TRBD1	TGTGCCAGCAGGACAGGGGTTCAGCCCCAGCATTTT	CASRTGVQPQHF
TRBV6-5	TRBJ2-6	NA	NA	TGTGCCAGCAGTACTACACGATCTGGGGCCAACGTCCTGACTTTC	CASSTTRSGANVLTF
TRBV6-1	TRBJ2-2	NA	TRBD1	TGTGCCAGCAGTGACCCCGGGACAGGGGGCTCCGGGGAGCTGTTTTTT	CASSDPGTGGSGELFF
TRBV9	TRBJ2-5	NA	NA	TGTGCCAGCAGCCCTCGGATGGAGGGCCTAGAGACCCAGTACTTC	CASSPRMEGLETQYF
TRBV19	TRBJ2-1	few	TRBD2	TGTGCCAGTAGTGGAAGAGGGACTAGCGCTTACAATGAGCAGTTCTTC	CASSGRGTSAYNEQFF
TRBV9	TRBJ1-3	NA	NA	TGTGCCAGCAGCGTAGCTCCAGGCTTCTCTGGAAACACCATATATTTT	CASSVAPGFSGNTIYF
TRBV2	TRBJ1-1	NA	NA	TGTGCCAGCAGGGTCCAGGGGTACACTGAAGCTTTCTTT	CASRVQGYTEAFF
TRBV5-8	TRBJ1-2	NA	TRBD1	TGTGCCAGCAGCCCTGAAGACAGGGTGTATATCTTGGCTACAACCTTC	CASSPEDRVYILATTF
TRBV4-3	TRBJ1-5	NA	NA	TGCGCCAGCAGCTGGGACTCCAGGGGCAATCAGCCCCAGCATTTT	CASSWDSRGNQPQHF
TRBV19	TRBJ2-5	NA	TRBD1	TGTGCCAGTAGTACAAGGTGGGACAGGGGTCAAGAGACCCAGTACTTC	CASSTRWDRGQETQYF
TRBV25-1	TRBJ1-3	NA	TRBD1	TGTGCCAGCAGAGAGGACAGGGGCACTGGAAACACCATATATTTT	CASREDRGTGNTIYF
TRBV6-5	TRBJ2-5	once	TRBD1	TGTGCCAGCAACCCGGACAGGGGGCATGGGGAGACCCAGTACTTC	CASNPDRGHGETQYF
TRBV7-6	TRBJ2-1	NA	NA	TGTGCCAGCAGCTTAGCTTGGGGGGATTTAGCTAATGAGCAGTTCTTC	CASSLAWGDLANEQFF
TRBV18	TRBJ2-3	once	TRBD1	TGTGCCAGCTCACCCCTAGGACAGGACCTACCTCCCGCTCGCACAGATACGCAGTATTTT	CASSPLGQDLPPARTDTQYF
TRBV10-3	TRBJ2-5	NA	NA	TGTGCCATCGGCGTAAGGGACTCACAACAAGAGACCCAGTACTTC	CAIGVRDSQQETQYF
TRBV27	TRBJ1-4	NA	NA	TGTGCCAGCAGTCCACAGGGTTCGTGGGGAAAACTGTTTTTT	CASSPQGSWGKLFF
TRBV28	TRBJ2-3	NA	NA	TGTGCCAGCAGTTCCCCTGGGGCGCAGAGCACAGATACGCAGTATTTT	CASSSPGAQSTDTQYF
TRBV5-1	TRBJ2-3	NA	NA	TGCGCCAGCAGCTTGGCCCGGGATTGGACAGATACGCAGTATTTT	CASSLARDWTDTQYF
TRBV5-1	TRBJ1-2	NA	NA	TGCGCCAGCAGCTTGAGCGGGGTGTTGGGTGGCTACACCTTC	CASSLSGVLGGYTF
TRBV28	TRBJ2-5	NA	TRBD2	TGTGCCAGCAGTCGACCGATAGCGGGAGGGGGGTCGAAGGAGACCCAGTACTTC	CASSRPIAGGGSKETQYF
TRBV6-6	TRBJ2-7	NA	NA	TGTGCCAGCAGCTCGGCAGGCTACGAGCAGTACTTC	CASSSAGYEQYF
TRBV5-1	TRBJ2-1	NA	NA	TGCGCCAGCAGCTTGATACCAGGGGTCACTCATAATGAGCAGTTCTTC	CASSLIPGVTHNEQFF